This entry is about one TCR beta chain. TCRdb independently ran MiXCR on the RACE reads; one entry per CDR3 protein. The data show about 300,000 distinct CDR3 sequences, around 5% seen once. Germline values: CDR1 MGHDK, CDR2 SYGVNS. This CDR3 spans 15 amino acids. V gave up 3 bases and J gave up 5 bases; unmatched junction bases: 6. The time point: pre-sensitization, week 0. Described treatment: therapeutic diphenylcyclopropenone sensitization with weekly scalp DPC. The data belong to a study of human T cells and chemical hapten exposure. For the study at large: Readings were taken at 6 days from patch tests that had applied 0.01% DPC to the upper back. Variation in per-sample TCR yields came mainly from small pooled library volume differences.

This clonotype was sampled from a woman between 18 and 29 years old with alopecia areata. Some clones in this sample may be carry-over from other donors' samples. The rearrangement uses TRBV25-1 and TRBJ2-5; 10 bases are a match to TRBD2. Specimen: whole blood, collected in connection with sensitization to the hapten diphenylcyclopropenone (DPC). The CDR3 nucleotides are TGTGCCAGCAGTGATGATAGCGGGGGGATGGAGACCCAGTACTTC. Translating it yields CASSDDSGGMETQYF.